The 21 T cell receptor beta chains in this list originate from one sample, sequenced in a study of T cell responses to AZD1222 COVID-19 vaccine. Only in-frame clones appear in the TCRdb table, and some are missing; sequencing was by immunoSEQ multiplex PCR. The sample carries around 100,000 clones, 89% recorded once. The specimen was peripheral blood, collected on day 0 of AZD1222 vaccination. These receptors originate from an adult in good health.

This chain links TRBV3-1 (or the pseudogene TRBV3-2) with TRBJ1-1, with TRBD1 as a possible D gene (6 bases). V lost 5 bases, J lost 4 bases, and 14 bases lay in between. The CDR3 runs to 14 residues. CDR1 is LGHDT and CDR2 is YNNKEL in the germline V gene (reference sequence). CDR3 sequence reads: CASSNIDRLTEAFF. The CDR3 DNA reads TGTGCCAGCAGCAACATCGACAGGCTCACTGAAGCTTTCTTT.

The chain carries TRBV3-1 (or the pseudogene TRBV3-2) and TRBJ1-1; D is ambiguous. Germline V gene lookup returns CDR1 LGHDT and CDR2 YNNKEL (reference sequence). With 4 bases removed from V and 4 bases from J, the gap between germline ends came to 13 bases. The CDR3 extends over 14 amino acids. Written as DNA, the CDR3 is TGTGCCAGCAGCCTCAAGTCCCGCGCCACTGAAGCTTTCTTT. This translates into CASSLKSRATEAFF.

This chain uses TRBV19 with TRBJ2-7; the match to TRBD1 covers 10 bases. Germline CDR1 is LNHDA and CDR2 is SQIVND (reference sequence). There are 16 residues in the CDR3. Trimming at V came to 0 bases and at J to 5 bases, leaving 7 bases not matched to a gene. CDR3 loop: CASSIETTGGLNEQYF. DNA of the CDR3: TGTGCCAGTAGTATAGAGACGACAGGGGGCCTCAACGAGCAGTACTTC.

This clone was seen a handful of times. V usage is TRBV19 and J usage is TRBJ2-2; D is perhaps TRBD1 (6 bases). The CDR3 has 14 residues. The V and J ends lost 5 bases and 5 bases respectively, with 12 bases between them. The germline V gene has CDR1 LNHDA and CDR2 SQIVND (reference sequence). In nucleotides, the CDR3 is TGTGCCAGTAGTTGGGGGCGGCGGACCGGGGAGCTGTTTTTT. Encoded protein: CASSWGRRTGELFF.

The chain is built from TRBV11-2 and TRBJ1-1; D is uncertain. This CDR3 region has 14 residues. The V and J ends lost 0 bases and 1 base respectively, with 6 bases between them. CDR1 is SGHAT, CDR2 FQNNGV, per germline. The DNA of the CDR3 is TGTGCCAGCAGCTTAGAGTCATGGAACACTGAAGCTTTCTTT. Protein product: CASSLESWNTEAFF.

J is TRBJ2-1 and V is TRBV30, with D possibly being TRBD1 (5 bases). V lost 2 bases, J lost 4 bases, and 9 bases lay in between. This CDR3 has 13 residues. Germline V gene data show CDR1 as GTSNPN and CDR2 as SVGIG (reference sequence). CDR3 DNA sequence: TGTGCCTGGAGTCGAGGACATTACAATGAGCAGTTCTTC. This codes for CAWSRGHYNEQFF. Filled out from reference TRBV30 and TRBJ2-1, the complete variable domain reads SQTIHQWPATLVQPVGSPLSLECTVEGTSNPNLYWYRQAAGRGLQLLFYSVGIGQISSEVPQNLSASRPQDRQFILSSKKLLLSDSGFYLCAWSRGHYNEQFFGPGTRLTVL.

V is TRBV19 and J is TRBJ1-3; 7 positions match TRBD1. Germline-derived CDR1 and CDR2 are LNHDA and SQIVND (reference sequence). With V trimmed by 5 bases and J by 0 bases, 7 bases remained unmatched. The CDR3 has 16 residues. The CDR3 sequence: CASSQDRVDSGNTIYF. Here the CDR3 DNA reads TGTGCCAGTAGTCAAGACAGGGTGGACTCTGGAAACACCATATATTTT.

This sequence joins TRBV5-1 and TRBJ2-7; D perhaps matches TRBD1 (6 bases). The V end lost 0 bases, the J end lost 1 base, and 14 bases lay between the germline ends. The CDR3 covers 16 residues. Germline V gene lookup returns CDR1 SGHRS and CDR2 YFSETQ. DNA of the CDR3: TGCGCCAGCAGCTTGGCCTTAAGGACAGTGTCCTACGAGCAGTACTTC. Amino acid sequence: CASSLALRTVSYEQYF.

The genes are TRBV24-1 and TRBJ2-1; 7 bases fit TRBD2. After removal of 8 bases from V and 5 bases from J, the junction contained 5 bases not matched to a gene. This CDR3 region has 13 residues. The germline gives CDR1 KGHDR, CDR2 SFDVKD. This CDR3 is CATMGGNNNEQFF. The CDR3 coding sequence is TGTGCCACCATGGGGGGGAACAACAATGAGCAGTTCTTC.

V and J are TRBV5-1 and TRBJ2-3; 10 bases map to TRBD2. From germline, CDR1 is SGHRS and CDR2 YFSETQ. V lost 3 bases and J lost 6; bases outside the gene matches: 13. CDR3 length: 17 amino acids. In DNA form, the CDR3 reads TGCGCCAGCAGCTGGAGGGGCGGGACTAGCGACGGTGATACGCAGTATTTT. Its protein product is CASSWRGGTSDGDTQYF. Looking up the rest from reference TRBV5-1 and TRBJ2-3 gives the full variable domain: KAGVTQTPRYLIKTRGQQVTLSCSPISGHRSVSWYQQTPGQGLQFLFEYFSETQRNKGNFPGRFSGRQFSNSRSEMNVSTLELGDSALYLCASSWRGGTSDGDTQYFGPGTRLTVL.

The V and J genes are TRBV27 and TRBJ1-5; D ambiguous. Germline V gene sequence: CDR1 MNHEY, CDR2 SMNVEV (reference sequence). The germline V and J ends were trimmed by 8 bases and 3 bases, with 11 bases remaining between them. This CDR3 is built from 13 residues. CDR3 residues: CASGPAFNQPQHF. Here the CDR3 DNA reads TGTGCCAGCGGACCGGCTTTCAATCAGCCCCAGCATTTT.

This chain connects TRBV5-4 to TRBJ2-7; D may match TRBD1 or TRBD2 (6 bases each). Per the germline V gene, CDR1 is SGHNT and CDR2 is YYREEE (reference sequence). This CDR3 spans 15 amino acids. V lost 2 bases and J lost 7, with 19 bases in between. The CDR3 bases are TGTGCCAGCAGCTTCTTGGGGGGCCTGGGAGATGAGCAGTACTTC. Protein: CASSFLGGLGDEQYF.

V usage is TRBV6-5 and J usage is TRBJ1-2; TRBD1 is a possible D gene (6 bases). Germline CDR1 reads MNHEY; CDR2 reads SVGAGI. This CDR3 has 14 amino acids. V shed 4 bases and J shed 3 bases, with 12 bases lying between them. The CDR3 sequence is CASSSNRDDYGYTF. The DNA of the CDR3 is TGTGCCAGCAGTTCAAACAGGGATGACTATGGCTACACCTTC.

V is TRBV7-3 and J is TRBJ1-1; D is unclear. The germline CDR1 and CDR2 sequences are SGHTA and FQGTGA. V lost 5 bases, J lost 1 base, and 8 bases lay in between. The length of the CDR3 is 13 residues. The CDR3 DNA reads TGTGCCAGCAGCCCCCAGCCGAACACTGAAGCTTTCTTT. Translating it yields CASSPQPNTEAFF.

The gene calls are TRBV5-4 and TRBJ2-5; D tentatively reads TRBD1 or TRBD2 (5 bases each). The CDR3 contains 15 residues. Germline lookup yields CDR1 SGHNT and CDR2 YYREEE (reference sequence). Between the trimmed V and J ends, which lost 2 bases and 5 bases, there was a span of 16 bases. CDR3 loop: CASSFNRGTGETQYF. For the CDR3, the DNA is TGTGCCAGCAGCTTTAACCGGGGCACGGGGGAGACCCAGTACTTC.

V is TRBV18 and J is TRBJ2-7; 11 nucleotides agree with TRBD1. CDR1 is KGHSH, CDR2 LQKENI, per germline. The CDR3 consists of 15 residues. Trimming cost V 0 bases and J 3 bases; bases outside gene matches: 1. In DNA form, the CDR3 reads TGTGCCAGCTCACCACCCGGGACAGGGGGCTACGAGCAGTACTTC. This codes for CASSPPGTGGYEQYF.

The chain links TRBV12-3 or TRBV12-4 to TRBJ1-2; perhaps TRBD1 as D (5 bases). This CDR3 has 13 residues. Trimming removed 9 bases from V and 2 bases from J, with 13 bases in between. CDR3 region: CASGLRGNYGYTF. The CDR3 bases are TGTGCCAGTGGTCTTCGGGGCAACTATGGCTACACCTTC.

The chain recombines TRBV5-1 with TRBJ1-1, with no clear D. The CDR3 is made up of 15 amino acids. V lost 0 bases and J lost 1, with 10 bases in between. Germline CDR1 and CDR2: SGHRS and YFSETQ. The CDR3 loop is CASSLDLGGNTEAFF. Written as DNA, the CDR3 is TGCGCCAGCAGCTTGGATCTGGGAGGGAACACTGAAGCTTTCTTT.

This clone is deemed medium-sized (0.01 to 0.1%). The chain links TRBV27 to TRBJ1-2; D is perhaps TRBD1 (6 bases). This CDR3 is 18 amino acids long. Germline CDR1 and CDR2: MNHEY and SMNVEV (reference sequence). Trimming shortened V by 6 bases and J by 3 bases, and 26 bases separated the two germline ends. CDR3 sequence: CASRWTSRAGGGDYGYTF. The CDR3 region has the DNA TGTGCCAGCAGGTGGACCTCACGGGCGGGGGGCGGAGACTATGGCTACACCTTC.

J is TRBJ2-3 and V is TRBV6-9, with D maybe TRBD2 (5 bases). This CDR3 has 15 residues. Germline V gives CDR1 MNHGY, CDR2 SVAAGI. V was clipped by 6 bases and J by 0 bases, with 13 bases between them. The CDR3 bases are TGTGCCAGCAGCCAAACTAGTCCTAGCACAGATACGCAGTATTTT. Translating gives CASSQTSPSTDTQYF.

The V and J genes are TRBV3-1 (or the pseudogene TRBV3-2) and TRBJ1-1; perhaps TRBD1 as D (5 bases). Germline CDR1 reads LGHDT; CDR2 reads YNNKEL (reference sequence). CDR3 length: 14 amino acids. The V gene lost 2 bases and the J gene lost 6 bases, with 13 bases spanning the gap. The DNA of the CDR3 is TGTGCCAGCAGCCAATGGATAGGGGCTCCTGAAGCTTTCTTT. Protein: CASSQWIGAPEAFF.